These 14 T cell receptor beta chains share one sample of origin, sequenced in a study of blood T cell repertoires in COVID-19. Method: immunoSEQ multiplex PCR; TCRdb's copy keeps in-frame clones and lacks some. Here the sample spans about 82,000 clones, roughly 78% being singletons. The sequenced sample consisted of peripheral blood. Receptors were obtained from a man in his fifties or sixties with COVID-19, enrolled during active disease.

The genes are TRBV5-4 and TRBJ2-1, with a tentative D call TRBD2 (6 bases). The CDR3 extends over 15 amino acids. CDR1 is SGHNT, CDR2 YYREEE, per germline (reference sequence). Trimming shortened V by 5 bases and J by 3 bases, and 15 bases separated the two germline ends. The CDR3 region has the DNA TGTGCCAGCAGTCAAGCCGGGACTGACTACAATGAGCAGTTCTTC. Translation gives CASSQAGTDYNEQFF. Looking up the rest from reference TRBV5-4 and TRBJ2-1 gives the full variable domain: ETGVTQSPTHLIKTRGQQVTLRCSSQSGHNTVSWYQQALGQGPQFIFQYYREEENGRGNFPPRFSGLQFPNYSSELNVNALELDDSALYLCASSQAGTDYNEQFFGPGTRLTVL.

The chain employs TRBV12-3 or TRBV12-4 and TRBJ1-3; D is possibly TRBD1 (6 bases). This CDR3 contains 13 residues. The germline V and J ends were trimmed by 5 bases and 7 bases, with 12 bases remaining between them. CDR3 protein: CASSRDIQNTIYF. In DNA form, the CDR3 reads TGTGCCAGCAGTAGGGACATCCAGAACACCATATATTTT.

V gene TRBV27 combines with J gene TRBJ2-7; possibly TRBD2 for D (5 bases). This CDR3 has 13 residues. The ends were cut back, 4 bases at V and 1 base at J, with 8 bases in the middle. Germline V lookup: CDR1 MNHEY, CDR2 SMNVEV (reference sequence). CDR3 nucleotide sequence: TGTGCCAGCAGTTCCGGGGATTCCTACGAGCAGTACTTC. It translates to CASSSGDSYEQYF.

This sequence joins TRBV11-2 and TRBJ2-7; the D gene is possibly TRBD2 (5 bases). V shed 1 base and J shed 1 base, with 11 bases lying between them. The CDR3 length is 15 residues. CDR1 and CDR2 (germline): SGHAT, FQNNGV. The CDR3 region is CASSLGREASYEQYF. The CDR3 coding sequence is TGTGCCAGCAGCTTAGGCCGGGAAGCTTCCTACGAGCAGTACTTC.

The chain joins TRBV3-1 (or the pseudogene TRBV3-2) to TRBJ2-2; D remains ambiguous. The V end was cut by 0 bases, the J end by 2 bases, with 10 bases between. This CDR3 contains 16 residues. Germline V gene data show CDR1 as LGHDT and CDR2 as YNNKEL (reference sequence). The CDR3 reads CASSQDVLSNTGELFF. The CDR3 DNA reads as TGTGCCAGCAGCCAAGATGTACTCTCCAACACCGGGGAGCTGTTTTTT.

This chain links TRBV4-1 with TRBJ1-2; perhaps TRBD1 as D (5 bases). The germline V gene encodes CDR1 MGHRA and CDR2 YSYEKL. Trimming cost V 0 bases and J 0 bases, with 11 bases left between them. This CDR3 has 16 residues. DNA of the CDR3: TGCGCCAGCAGCCAAGATGACGGGGGTACTAACTATGGCTACACCTTC. This gives the protein CASSQDDGGTNYGYTF.

This clone has just a few counts. V and J are TRBV12-3 or TRBV12-4 and TRBJ2-7; 7 nucleotides line up with TRBD1. J was trimmed by 6 bases and V by 5 bases; bases with no gene match: 7. CDR3 length: 13 amino acids. CDR3 region: CASSKPQGSEQYF. The CDR3 nucleotides read TGTGCCAGCAGTAAGCCACAGGGGTCCGAGCAGTACTTC.

The chain links TRBV4-3 to TRBJ2-2, with 8 bases that match TRBD2. V was clipped by 3 bases and J by 4 bases; unmatched bases: 1. CDR3 size: 14 residues. Germline V gene data show CDR1 as LGHNA and CDR2 as YSLEER. The CDR3 is CASSQGTSTGELFF. The CDR3 nucleotides read TGCGCCAGCAGCCAGGGGACTAGCACCGGGGAGCTGTTTTTT.

V is TRBV5-6 and J is TRBJ2-2, with D uncertain. CDR3 length: 15 residues. Trimming stripped 3 bases from V and 4 bases from J, with 13 bases between. Germline assignment: CDR1 SGHDT and CDR2 YYEEEE. The CDR3 sequence: CASSSLNVGTGELFF. In nucleotides, the CDR3 is TGTGCCAGCAGCTCGCTTAACGTCGGCACCGGGGAGCTGTTTTTT.

In this sample, this clone turned up once. This chain uses TRBV9 with TRBJ2-7; TRBD1 matches 9 bases. From germline, CDR1 is SGDLS and CDR2 YYNGEE. The CDR3 consists of 15 residues. V gave up 2 bases and J gave up 2 bases; unmatched junction bases: 5. CDR3: CASSVGTGNTYEQYF. The DNA of the CDR3 is TGTGCCAGCAGCGTCGGGACAGGGAACACCTACGAGCAGTACTTC.

Note on this clone: At one boundary the junction diverges from the germline segment, which might be a read error. This chain uses TRBV7-7 with TRBJ2-7; tentatively, D is TRBD2 (5 bases). Per the germline V gene, CDR1 is SSHAT and CDR2 is FNYEAQ (reference sequence). CDR3 length equals 13 residues. In DNA, the CDR3 is TGTGCTAGCAGCTTACGAGAGGGCTACGAGCAGTACTTC. Amino acids: CASSLREGYEQYF.

This sequence joins TRBV6-5 and TRBJ2-7; the D gene is possibly TRBD1 (7 bases). The CDR3 has 15 residues. Germline-derived CDR1 and CDR2 are MNHEY and SVGAGI. The V gene lost 5 bases and the J gene lost 4 bases, with 18 bases spanning the gap. The CDR3 sequence is CASSQGEAALYEQYF. As DNA, the CDR3 is TGTGCCAGCAGTCAGGGGGAGGCGGCCCTTTACGAGCAGTACTTC.

This clone was detected only a few times. This chain connects TRBV19 to TRBJ2-1; the match to TRBD1 covers 7 bases. The trim removed 4 bases at V and 7 bases at J, leaving 10 bases unmatched. This CDR3 has 15 residues. Germline V CDR1 and CDR2: LNHDA, SQIVND (reference sequence). The CDR3: CASSTYRGIQNEQFF. Written as DNA, the CDR3 is TGTGCCAGTAGTACCTACAGGGGAATTCAGAATGAGCAGTTCTTC.

The chain employs TRBV5-1 and TRBJ2-1; 7 bases agree with TRBD2. Germline loops: CDR1 SGHRS, CDR2 YFSETQ. V was clipped by 4 bases and J by 5 bases; unmatched bases: 9. CDR3 length equals 15 residues. The CDR3 is CASSPLAGANNEQFF. The CDR3 nucleotides are TGCGCCAGCAGCCCATTAGCGGGCGCTAACAATGAGCAGTTCTTC.